Sequencing of this T cell receptor (beta chain) was carried out in a study of OX40 agonist ivuxolimab in advanced cancers. Study background: Partial responses occurred in three patients (one hepatocellular carcinoma, two cutaneous melanoma).

Profiled with immunoSEQ multiplex PCR; TCRdb holds only in-frame clones, not every one. The repertoire holds about 71,000 clones, with about 89% as singletons. This TCR derives from an adult with an advanced solid tumor such as melanoma, head and neck, liver or kidney cancer. The sequencing used CD4+ or CD8+ T cells sorted from blood, collected in a trial of the OX40 agonist ivuxolimab.

The CDR3 loop reads CASTQGPGLQETQYF. Written as DNA, the CDR3 is TGTGCCAGCACCCAGGGGCCCGGACTTCAAGAGACCCAGTACTTC. The rearrangement joins TRBV7-8 to TRBJ2-5, with D possibly being TRBD1 (6 bases). The V end was cut by 7 bases, the J end by 2 bases, with 17 bases between. The CDR3 is 15 amino acids. Germline-derived CDR1 and CDR2 are SGHVS and FQNEAQ.